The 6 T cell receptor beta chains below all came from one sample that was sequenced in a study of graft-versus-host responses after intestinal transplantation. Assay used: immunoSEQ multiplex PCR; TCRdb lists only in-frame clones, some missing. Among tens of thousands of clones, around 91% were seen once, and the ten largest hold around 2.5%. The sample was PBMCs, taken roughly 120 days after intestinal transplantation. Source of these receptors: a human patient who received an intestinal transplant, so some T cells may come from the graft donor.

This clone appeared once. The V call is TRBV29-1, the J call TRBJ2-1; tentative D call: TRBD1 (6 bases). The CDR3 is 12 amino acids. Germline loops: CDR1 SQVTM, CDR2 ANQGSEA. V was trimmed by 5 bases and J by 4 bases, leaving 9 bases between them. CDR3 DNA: TGCAGCGTTCAGGGGTCGTACAATGAGCAGTTCTTC. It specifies CSVQGSYNEQFF.

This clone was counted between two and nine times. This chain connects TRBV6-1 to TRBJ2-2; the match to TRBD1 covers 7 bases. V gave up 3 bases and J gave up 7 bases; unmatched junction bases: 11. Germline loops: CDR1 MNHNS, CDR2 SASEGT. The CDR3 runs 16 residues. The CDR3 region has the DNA TGTGCCAGCAGTGACAGCACAGGGGATTCTGTCGGGGAGCTGTTTTTT. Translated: CASSDSTGDSVGELFF.

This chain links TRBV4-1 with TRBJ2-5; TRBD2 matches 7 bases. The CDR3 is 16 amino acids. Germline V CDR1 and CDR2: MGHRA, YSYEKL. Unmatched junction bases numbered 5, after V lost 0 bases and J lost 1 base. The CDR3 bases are TGCGCCAGCAGCCAAGACGGGGGGTGGCCCCAAGAGACCCAGTACTTC. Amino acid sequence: CASSQDGGWPQETQYF.

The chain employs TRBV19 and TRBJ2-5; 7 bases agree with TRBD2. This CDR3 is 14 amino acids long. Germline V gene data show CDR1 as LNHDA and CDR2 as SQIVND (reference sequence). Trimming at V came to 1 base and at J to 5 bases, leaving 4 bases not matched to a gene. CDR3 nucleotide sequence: TGTGCCAGTAGTATAGGGGGGAGGGGCGAGACCCAGTACTTC. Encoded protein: CASSIGGRGETQYF.

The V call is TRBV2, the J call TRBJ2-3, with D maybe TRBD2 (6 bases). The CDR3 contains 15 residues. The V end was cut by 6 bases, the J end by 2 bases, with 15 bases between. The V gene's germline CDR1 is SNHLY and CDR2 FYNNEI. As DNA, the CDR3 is TGTGCCAGCAGCCATAGGCGGGACTCCACAGATACGCAGTATTTT. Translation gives CASSHRRDSTDTQYF.

The CDR3 DNA follows: TGTGCCAGTAGGGACACCTACGAGCAGTACTTC. It is translated as CASRDTYEQYF. The V and J genes are TRBV19 and TRBJ2-7; D possibly corresponds to TRBD1 (5 bases). Trimming took 6 bases from V and 2 from J, leaving 5 bases between them. Germline assignment: CDR1 LNHDA and CDR2 SQIVND (reference sequence). The CDR3 runs to 11 residues.